The clone carrying this T cell receptor beta chain has only a few counts. This sample was included in a study of blood T cell repertoires in COVID-19. Study-level background: Whether acute or convalescent, the COVID-19 samples came from the United States, Italy and Spain. T cells, B-cell-depleted T cells, or PBMCs provided the cDNA or gDNA that served as material.

The germline V gene encodes CDR1 SQVTM and CDR2 ANQGSEA. CDR3 length equals 14 residues. With V trimmed by 4 bases and J by 2 bases, 4 bases remained unmatched. Original analysis: Reference gene primer amplification yielded estimated nucleated cell counts. Only in-frame clones appear in the TCRdb table, and some are missing; sequencing was by immunoSEQ multiplex PCR. Clone size and V and J calls were adopted from that table, with D and trimming inferred from the DNA. This sample has fewer than 200,000 clones; 70% to 90% occur once, and the top ten carry over 7.5%. Sequencing input: peripheral blood. This sequence joins TRBV29-1 and TRBJ2-1, with 8 bases fitting TRBD1. The sequence was collected from a man aged 45 to 65 with active or convalescent COVID-19. This chain's CDR3 is CSVADRGPYNEQFF. CDR3 DNA sequence: TGCAGCGTTGCAGACAGGGGCCCCTACAATGAGCAGTTCTTC.